Following are 6 T cell receptor beta chains from one sample sequenced in a study of OX40 agonist ivuxolimab in advanced cancers. The assay was immunoSEQ multiplex PCR, and TCRdb's table has in-frame clones only and misses some. Of about 68,000 clones in the sample, roughly 84% were seen once. Sequenced here: CD4+ or CD8+ T cells sorted from blood, sampled in a trial of the OX40 agonist ivuxolimab. The receptor set was obtained from an adult with an advanced solid tumor such as melanoma, head and neck, liver or kidney cancer.

In this sample, this clone turned up a few times. The rearrangement links TRBV6-5 to TRBJ2-1; D possibly corresponds to TRBD2 (5 bases). Germline V CDR1 and CDR2: MNHEY, SVGAGI. The CDR3 totals 13 residues. V dropped 8 bases and J dropped 10 bases, with 18 bases sitting between them. CDR3 in amino acids: CASGYRGLGEQFF. DNA of the CDR3: TGTGCCAGCGGGTACCGGGGTCTCGGAGAGCAGTTCTTC.

This chain links TRBV19 with TRBJ1-6; 7 bases are shared with TRBD1. The germline V gene has CDR1 LNHDA and CDR2 SQIVND (reference sequence). The trim removed 5 bases at V and 7 bases at J, leaving 5 bases unmatched. This CDR3 has 14 amino acids. The CDR3: CASSPRDSNSPLHF. CDR3 DNA sequence: TGTGCCAGTAGTCCGCGGGACAGCAATTCACCCCTCCACTTT.

The chain recombines TRBV7-8 with TRBJ2-2; D unresolved. The CDR3 runs 12 residues. Trimming stripped 6 bases from V and 0 bases from J, with 2 bases between. The germline V gene encodes CDR1 SGHVS and CDR2 FQNEAQ. DNA for the CDR3: TGTGCCAGCAGAACGAACACCGGGGAGCTGTTTTTT. Translated, it gives CASRTNTGELFF.

This chain links TRBV18 with TRBJ1-3; 8 bases match TRBD1. CDR1 KGHSH and CDR2 LQKENI come from the germline V gene. CDR3 length: 18 residues. Trimming at V came to 3 bases and at J to 3 bases, leaving 13 bases not matched to a gene. In nucleotides, the CDR3 is TGTGCCAGCTCACCCTTACCGTTACAGGGGGAGTATGGAAACACCATATATTTT. Translating it yields CASSPLPLQGEYGNTIYF. Together with reference TRBV18 and TRBJ1-3, the CDR3 gives the full variable domain: NAGVMQNPRHLVRRRGQEARLRCSPMKGHSHVYWYRQLPEEGLKFMVYLQKENIIDESGMPKERFSAEFPKEGPSILRIQQVVRGDSAAYFCASSPLPLQGEYGNTIYFGEGSWLTVV.

This clone has a handful of counts. This chain uses TRBV23-1 with TRBJ1-2; the D is unclear. TRBV23-1 carries the ORF label, with uncertain function. With 4 bases removed from V and 7 bases from J, the gap between germline ends came to 19 bases. CDR3 length: 15 residues. Written as DNA, the CDR3 is TGCGCCAGCAGTCTACCCTTCATCCCCTTTTTTGGCTACACCTTC. Translated: CASSLPFIPFFGYTF.

This chain joins TRBV27 and TRBJ2-5; maybe TRBD2 (6 bases). CDR3 size: 17 residues. Trimming shortened V by 5 bases and J by 4 bases, and 23 bases separated the two germline ends. Germline CDR1 is MNHEY and CDR2 is SMNVEV (reference sequence). The CDR3: CASSDLAPVGRGETQYF. The DNA of the CDR3 is TGTGCCAGCAGTGACCTGGCTCCCGTCGGGCGGGGAGAGACCCAGTACTTC.